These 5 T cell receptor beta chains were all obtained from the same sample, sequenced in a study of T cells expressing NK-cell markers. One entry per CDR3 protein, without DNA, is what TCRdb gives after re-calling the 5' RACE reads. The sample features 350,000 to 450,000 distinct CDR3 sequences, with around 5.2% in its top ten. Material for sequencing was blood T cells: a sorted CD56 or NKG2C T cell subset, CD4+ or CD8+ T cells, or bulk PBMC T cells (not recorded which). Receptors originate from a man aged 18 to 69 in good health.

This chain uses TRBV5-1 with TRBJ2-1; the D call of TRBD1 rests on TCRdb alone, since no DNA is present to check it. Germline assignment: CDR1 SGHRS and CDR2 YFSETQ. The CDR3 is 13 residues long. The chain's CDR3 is CASSPASRAWQFF.

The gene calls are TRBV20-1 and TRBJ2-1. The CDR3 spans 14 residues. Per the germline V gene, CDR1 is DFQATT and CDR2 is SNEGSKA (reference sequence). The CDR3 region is CSARAVSSYNEQFF.

CDR3 residues: CASSWVDRKTSPLHF. The chain links TRBV28 to TRBJ1-6; TCRdb proposes TRBD1, but this gene call is untestable without DNA. Germline V gene lookup returns CDR1 MDHEN and CDR2 SYDVKM. This CDR3 spans 15 amino acids.

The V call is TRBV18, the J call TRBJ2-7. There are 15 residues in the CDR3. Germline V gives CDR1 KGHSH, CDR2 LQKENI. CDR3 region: CASSPQGATHYEQYF.

The CDR3 sequence: CASSLAVRIPYGYTF. The chain links TRBV5-1 to TRBJ1-2. CDR1 SGHRS and CDR2 YFSETQ come from the germline V gene. The CDR3 runs 15 residues.